A selection of T cell receptor beta chains follows, all from one sample in a study of PD-L1 blockade in urothelial cancer. Profiling relied on immunoSEQ multiplex PCR, and the TCRdb table lists in-frame clones only, not all of them. The data contain tens of thousands of clones, more than 70% of them singletons. The material was PBMCs, obtained around atezolizumab (anti-PD-L1) treatment. The receptors shown here come from a man in his 60s with urothelial cancer. Both conserved end residues are part of each CDR3. Each record gives: CDR3 protein, CDR3 length, D gene, V gene, J gene. A D gene is named only where the DNA matches it firmly.

CDR3: CASSLQGGSEKLFF
length: 14
D: -
V: TRBV5-1
J: TRBJ1-4

CDR3: CASSVLVKEQYF
length: 12
D: -
V: TRBV7-9
J: TRBJ2-7

CDR3: CASSLRQGGTEAFF
length: 14
D: TRBD1
V: TRBV7-2
J: TRBJ1-1

CDR3: CASSSGQGQETQYF
length: 14
D: TRBD1
V: TRBV7-7
J: TRBJ2-5

CDR3: CATYQGDLYGYTF
length: 13
D: TRBD1
V: TRBV10-3
J: TRBJ1-2

CDR3: CASSPGASGRRFRETQYF
length: 18
D: TRBD2
V: TRBV10-1
J: TRBJ2-5

CDR3: CASSIGETGGRDEQFF
length: 16
D: TRBD1
V: TRBV19
J: TRBJ2-1

CDR3: CASSLGGFGNSPLHF
length: 15
D: -
V: TRBV6-1
J: TRBJ1-6

CDR3: CASSLPSGGLGEQYF
length: 15
D: TRBD2
V: TRBV5-4
J: TRBJ2-7

CDR3: CASSTSGTGPYGYTF
length: 15
D: TRBD1
V: TRBV5-1
J: TRBJ1-2

CDR3: CASSLVVAPGKTQYF
length: 15
D: -
V: TRBV7-2
J: TRBJ2-5

CDR3: CASSSGEREQYF
length: 12
D: -
V: TRBV7-2
J: TRBJ2-7

CDR3: CAWRIDRTYQETQYF
length: 15
D: -
V: TRBV30
J: TRBJ2-5

CDR3: CASGLYLNTGELFF
length: 14
D: -
V: TRBV27
J: TRBJ2-2

CDR3: CATRTGTANTEAFF
length: 14
D: TRBD1
V: TRBV15
J: TRBJ1-1

CDR3: CASSIRVAQETQYF
length: 14
D: -
V: TRBV19
J: TRBJ2-5

CDR3: CASTVEAGGNSPLHF
length: 15
D: TRBD1
V: TRBV7-9
J: TRBJ1-6

CDR3: CASSLEGTLAPDTQYF
length: 16
D: -
V: TRBV11-3
J: TRBJ2-3

CDR3: CASSLTGENIQYF
length: 13
D: -
V: TRBV13
J: TRBJ2-4

CDR3: CASSGGTSKYEQYF
length: 14
D: TRBD2
V: TRBV9
J: TRBJ2-7

CDR3: CASSFLVGQGSTEAFF
length: 16
D: TRBD1
V: TRBV7-2
J: TRBJ1-1

CDR3: CASSQSRTYNEQFF
length: 14
D: -
V: TRBV11-1
J: TRBJ2-1

CDR3: CASKLGGNIQYF
length: 12
D: -
V: TRBV2
J: TRBJ2-4

CDR3: CASGNTGRASGNTIYF
length: 16
D: -
V: TRBV7-6
J: TRBJ1-3

CDR3: CATKPLGLASDTQYF
length: 15
D: TRBD2
V: TRBV19
J: TRBJ2-3

CDR3: CATLRGQVPLQETQYF
length: 16
D: TRBD1
V: TRBV10-3
J: TRBJ2-5

CDR3: CASSPLLAEETQYF
length: 14
D: TRBD2
V: TRBV5-1
J: TRBJ2-5

CDR3: CASSPSGQGQNYGYTF
length: 16
D: TRBD1
V: TRBV5-6
J: TRBJ1-2

CDR3: CASSPVQGAGGNTIYF
length: 16
D: TRBD1
V: TRBV28
J: TRBJ1-3

CDR3: CASSTGHFAGVSNQPQHF
length: 18
D: -
V: TRBV5-8
J: TRBJ1-5

CDR3: CASSQELRGYYGYTF
length: 15
D: TRBD1
V: TRBV4-1
J: TRBJ1-2

CDR3: CASSVDSPRTGELFF
length: 15
D: -
V: TRBV9
J: TRBJ2-2

CDR3: CASSFQIFDTQYF
length: 13
D: -
V: TRBV7-6
J: TRBJ2-3

CDR3: CATSRGVTDGRYNEQFF
length: 17
D: -
V: TRBV15
J: TRBJ2-1

CDR3: CASSQEAGLETQYF
length: 14
D: -
V: TRBV2
J: TRBJ2-5

CDR3: CASSKDRISGANVLTF
length: 16
D: -
V: TRBV19
J: TRBJ2-6

CDR3: CASSAQGGEGETQYF
length: 15
D: TRBD2
V: TRBV9
J: TRBJ2-5

CDR3: CAWSVRLAGDGEQFF
length: 15
D: TRBD2
V: TRBV30
J: TRBJ2-1

CDR3: CASSLRLPDTQYF
length: 13
D: -
V: TRBV7-3
J: TRBJ2-3

CDR3: CASSYSTGGLGELFF
length: 15
D: TRBD1
V: TRBV6-5
J: TRBJ2-2

CDR3: CASSPSNSQPQHF
length: 13
D: -
V: TRBV18
J: TRBJ1-5

CDR3: CASSPPDRGRYEQYF
length: 15
D: TRBD1
V: TRBV4-2
J: TRBJ2-7

CDR3: CASSLNSMNTEAFF
length: 14
D: -
V: TRBV5-1
J: TRBJ1-1

CDR3: CASSNLWTGDNSPLHF
length: 16
D: TRBD1
V: TRBV5-1
J: TRBJ1-6

CDR3: CASSLGQGRANVLTF
length: 15
D: TRBD1
V: TRBV5-1
J: TRBJ2-6